This T cell receptor (beta chain) stems from a study of cytomegalovirus exposure and HLA in healthy donors. CDR3 size: 13 residues. The V end lost 3 bases, the J end lost 4 bases, and 10 bases lay between the germline ends. CDR1 is GTSNPN and CDR2 is SVGIG in the germline V gene (reference sequence). The primer mix had 60 Vbeta and 13 Jbeta primers. Method: immunoSEQ multiplex PCR; TCRdb's copy keeps in-frame clones and lacks some. The data contain approximately 110,000 clones, 65% of them singletons. Comments on this clone: Its antigen is undetermined.

Study outcomes and limitations: Trimming of TCR beta V- and J-genes showed a link, identified in a later analysis, to a missense DCLRE1C variant.

The chain employs TRBV30 and TRBJ2-1, with D tentatively TRBD2 (7 bases). Sequencing was done on a sample of PBMCs. This sequence was found in a man in his thirties or forties in good health and CMV-seropositive. CDR3 loop: CAWRGGGYNEQFF. CDR3 DNA: TGTGCCTGGAGAGGGGGGGGGTACAATGAGCAGTTCTTC.